This T cell receptor beta chain comes out of a study of shared clonotypes between healthy human individuals. A remark on this clone: Antigen unknown.

Study-wide findings and caveats: As a rule, naive subsets had a larger estimated richness than memory subsets. Investigators expected sequencing depth to affect clonotype sharing among donors.

Germline V CDR1 and CDR2: MNHEY, SMNVEV (reference sequence). This CDR3 is 15 amino acids long. The ends lost 3 bases at V and 7 bases at J; junction bases unmatched: 9. Measured with immunoSEQ multiplex PCR; TCRdb has only the in-frame clones, and not every one. The table lists about 380,000 clones, 90% to 97% of them singletons. The V and J genes are TRBV27 and TRBJ2-1, with 7 bases matching TRBD2. This receptor was identified in a man in his thirties or forties in good health. Sequencing used memory CD8+ T cells sorted from blood. Specified subset: CD45RO+ cells pooled with CCR7-negative TemRA cells. The DNA of the CDR3 is TGTGCCAGCAGTTTGACAGCGGGGTCTTGGAATGAGCAGTTCTTC. Protein: CASSLTAGSWNEQFF.